Listed below are T cell receptor beta chains from one sample, sequenced in a study of T-cell reconstitution after alpha-beta-depleted transplantation in children. TCRdb processed the PCR reads anew with MiXCR; each CDR3 protein has one entry. This sample has around 580,000 distinct CDR3 sequences, with 25% to 30% found just once. Sequencing used PBMCs, obtained before TCRalphabeta/CD19-depleted stem cell transplant. These receptor sequences come from a boy younger than two with Wiskott-Aldrich syndrome, due to receive a stem cell transplant. Both conserved end residues are part of each CDR3. The D gene is left open where the match is weak. Size tells how often a clone was seen (once, few, many) or the class of an expanded clone, and some rows leave it out.

cdr3_aa: CASSQLVGNEQFF
cdr3_nt: TGTGCCAGCAGCCAGTTGGTTGGCAATGAGCAGTTCTTC
v_call: TRBV3-1
clone_size: few
cdr3_length: 13
j_call: TRBJ2-1
d_call: .

cdr3_aa: CASSQGVQTQYF
cdr3_nt: TGTGCCAGCAGCCAAGGTGTACAGACCCAGTACTTC
v_call: TRBV3-1
clone_size: few
cdr3_length: 12
j_call: TRBJ2-5
d_call: .

cdr3_aa: CASSPDPTSGSRGGELFF
cdr3_nt: TGTGCCAGCAGTCCAGACCCGACTAGCGGGAGTAGGGGCGGGGAGCTGTTTTTT
v_call: TRBV7-3
clone_size: .
cdr3_length: 18
j_call: TRBJ2-2
d_call: TRBD2

cdr3_aa: CASRQGRGGTSSYNEQFF
cdr3_nt: TGTGCCAGCAGACAGGGAAGAGGAGGGACTAGCTCCTACAATGAGCAGTTCTTC
v_call: TRBV28
clone_size: few
cdr3_length: 18
j_call: TRBJ2-1
d_call: TRBD2

cdr3_aa: CSVVSGQVTEYF
cdr3_nt: TGCAGCGTTGTTTCCGGACAGGTGACAGAGTACTTC
v_call: TRBV29-1
clone_size: .
cdr3_length: 12
j_call: TRBJ2-7
d_call: TRBD1

cdr3_aa: CASSFRPSERLGTQYF
cdr3_nt: TGTGCCAGCAGCTTCCGCCCTAGCGAGAGGCTAGGGACCCAGTACTTC
v_call: TRBV5-6
clone_size: once
cdr3_length: 16
j_call: TRBJ2-5
d_call: .

cdr3_aa: CASSLALPGDMGNQPQHF
cdr3_nt: TGCGCCAGCAGCTTGGCGCTACCAGGGGATATGGGCAATCAGCCCCAGCATTTT
v_call: TRBV5-1
clone_size: .
cdr3_length: 18
j_call: TRBJ1-5
d_call: .

cdr3_aa: CASSHPITDTQYF
cdr3_nt: TGTGCCAGCAGCCACCCCATCACAGATACGCAGTATTTT
v_call: TRBV4-2
clone_size: .
cdr3_length: 13
j_call: TRBJ2-3
d_call: .

cdr3_aa: CSAPWADTQYF
cdr3_nt: TGCAGTGCTCCCTGGGCAGATACGCAGTATTTT
v_call: TRBV20-1
clone_size: few
cdr3_length: 11
j_call: TRBJ2-3
d_call: .

cdr3_aa: CATSDTGTATGELFF
cdr3_nt: TGTGCCACCAGTGACACCGGGACTGCGACCGGGGAGCTGTTTTTT
v_call: TRBV24-1
clone_size: few
cdr3_length: 15
j_call: TRBJ2-2
d_call: .

cdr3_aa: CASSLNSMNTEAFF
cdr3_nt: TGTGCCAGCAGCTTAAACAGCATGAACACTGAAGCTTTCTTT
v_call: TRBV7-9
clone_size: few
cdr3_length: 14
j_call: TRBJ1-1
d_call: .

cdr3_aa: CSVEVIGRRVSYNEQFF
cdr3_nt: TGCAGCGTTGAAGTTATCGGGAGAAGAGTGTCCTACAATGAGCAGTTCTTC
v_call: TRBV29-1
clone_size: few
cdr3_length: 17
j_call: TRBJ2-1
d_call: .

cdr3_aa: CSGKDRGEYNEQFF
cdr3_nt: TGCAGCGGGAAGGACCGGGGAGAGTACAATGAGCAGTTCTTC
v_call: TRBV29-1
clone_size: .
cdr3_length: 14
j_call: TRBJ2-1
d_call: .

cdr3_aa: CASSLEVGRVYNEQFF
cdr3_nt: TGCGCCAGCAGCTTGGAAGTCGGTAGGGTATACAATGAGCAGTTCTTC
v_call: TRBV5-1
clone_size: few
cdr3_length: 16
j_call: TRBJ2-1
d_call: .

cdr3_aa: CASSPGQVFYEQYF
cdr3_nt: TGCGCCAGCAGCCCGGGACAGGTCTTCTACGAGCAGTACTTC
v_call: TRBV5-1
clone_size: .
cdr3_length: 14
j_call: TRBJ2-7
d_call: TRBD1

cdr3_aa: CASSSLLSSGRSSYNEQFF
cdr3_nt: TGCGCCAGCAGCTCGCTCCTTTCTAGCGGGAGGAGCTCCTACAATGAGCAGTTCTTC
v_call: TRBV5-1
clone_size: .
cdr3_length: 19
j_call: TRBJ2-1
d_call: TRBD2

cdr3_aa: CASSPGRGGREQPQHF
cdr3_nt: TGTGCCAGCAGCCCCGGGAGAGGGGGGCGAGAACAGCCCCAGCATTTT
v_call: TRBV7-2
clone_size: .
cdr3_length: 16
j_call: TRBJ1-5
d_call: .

cdr3_aa: CASSASGYNEQFF
cdr3_nt: TGTGCCAGCAGTGCCTCGGGGTACAATGAGCAGTTCTTC
v_call: TRBV5-1
clone_size: many
cdr3_length: 13
j_call: TRBJ2-1
d_call: .

cdr3_aa: CSVTSGRETQYF
cdr3_nt: TGCAGCGTGACTAGCGGGAGAGAGACCCAGTACTTC
v_call: TRBV29-1
clone_size: .
cdr3_length: 12
j_call: TRBJ2-5
d_call: TRBD2

cdr3_aa: CAISPTADTQYF
cdr3_nt: TGTGCCATCAGTCCGACTGCAGATACGCAGTATTTT
v_call: TRBV10-3
clone_size: .
cdr3_length: 12
j_call: TRBJ2-3
d_call: .

cdr3_aa: CASSQRTGAFNSPLHF
cdr3_nt: TGCGCCAGCAGCCAACGGACAGGAGCCTTTAATTCACCCCTCCACTTT
v_call: TRBV5-1
clone_size: few
cdr3_length: 16
j_call: TRBJ1-6
d_call: TRBD1

cdr3_aa: CSVSGLISSYNEQFF
cdr3_nt: TGCAGCGTTTCAGGCCTAATAAGCTCCTACAATGAGCAGTTCTTC
v_call: TRBV29-1
clone_size: .
cdr3_length: 15
j_call: TRBJ2-1
d_call: .

cdr3_aa: CAVGTSGTDTQYF
cdr3_nt: TGTGCCGTTGGGACTAGCGGTACAGATACGCAGTATTTT
v_call: TRBV10-3
clone_size: .
cdr3_length: 13
j_call: TRBJ2-3
d_call: TRBD2

cdr3_aa: CSARRRYYEQYF
cdr3_nt: TGCAGTGCTAGACGCCGGTACTACGAGCAGTACTTC
v_call: TRBV20-1
clone_size: .
cdr3_length: 12
j_call: TRBJ2-7
d_call: .

cdr3_aa: CAISESGGSYNEQFF
cdr3_nt: TGTGCCATCAGTGAGTCAGGGGGCTCCTACAATGAGCAGTTCTTC
v_call: TRBV10-3
clone_size: many
cdr3_length: 15
j_call: TRBJ2-1
d_call: .

cdr3_aa: CASIAEVVTYNEQFF
cdr3_nt: TGTGCCAGCATCGCGGAGGTGGTTACCTACAATGAGCAGTTCTTC
v_call: TRBV6-1
clone_size: once
cdr3_length: 15
j_call: TRBJ2-1
d_call: .

cdr3_aa: CSAREYRRGEKLFF
cdr3_nt: TGCAGTGCTAGAGAGTACAGGCGAGGCGAAAAACTGTTTTTT
v_call: TRBV20-1
clone_size: few
cdr3_length: 14
j_call: TRBJ1-4
d_call: .

cdr3_aa: CASSLLPDYNEQFF
cdr3_nt: TGTGCCAGCAGTCTTTTACCGGACTACAATGAGCAGTTCTTC
v_call: TRBV2
clone_size: few
cdr3_length: 14
j_call: TRBJ2-1
d_call: .

cdr3_aa: CASSERTGWNEQFF
cdr3_nt: TGTGCCAGCAGTGAACGGACAGGGTGGAATGAGCAGTTCTTC
v_call: TRBV6-1
clone_size: .
cdr3_length: 14
j_call: TRBJ2-1
d_call: TRBD1

cdr3_aa: CASSQGKWEDKGMNTEAFF
cdr3_nt: TGCGCCAGCAGCCAAGGAAAGTGGGAGGACAAGGGGATGAACACTGAAGCTTTCTTT
v_call: TRBV4-1
clone_size: .
cdr3_length: 19
j_call: TRBJ1-1
d_call: .

cdr3_aa: CASSSQGQANQPQHF
cdr3_nt: TGTGCCAGCAGTTCTCAGGGACAGGCGAATCAGCCCCAGCATTTT
v_call: TRBV12-3/TRBV12-4
clone_size: few
cdr3_length: 15
j_call: TRBJ1-5
d_call: TRBD1

cdr3_aa: CASSLLGLTNNEQFF
cdr3_nt: TGCGCCAGCAGCTTGCTAGGGTTAACAAACAATGAGCAGTTCTTC
v_call: TRBV5-1
clone_size: .
cdr3_length: 15
j_call: TRBJ2-1
d_call: .

cdr3_aa: CASSCPPPSGYSTDTQYF
cdr3_nt: TGTGCCAGCAGTTGCCCACCCCCTAGCGGGTATAGCACAGATACGCAGTATTTT
v_call: TRBV27
clone_size: few
cdr3_length: 18
j_call: TRBJ2-3
d_call: TRBD2

cdr3_aa: CASSKAAGPNQPQHF
cdr3_nt: TGTGCCAGCAGCAAAGCGGCGGGCCCGAATCAGCCCCAGCATTTT
v_call: TRBV21-1
clone_size: few
cdr3_length: 15
j_call: TRBJ1-5
d_call: .

cdr3_aa: CASSNRGSSNQPQHF
cdr3_nt: TGTGCCAGCAGCAACAGGGGATCGAGCAATCAGCCCCAGCATTTT
v_call: TRBV12-3/TRBV12-4
clone_size: .
cdr3_length: 15
j_call: TRBJ1-5
d_call: TRBD1

cdr3_aa: CASSLTGTGYDEQYF
cdr3_nt: TGTGCCAGCAGCTTAACCGGGACAGGGTATGACGAGCAGTACTTC
v_call: TRBV5-5
clone_size: .
cdr3_length: 15
j_call: TRBJ2-7
d_call: TRBD1

cdr3_aa: CATSSGTGAGEAKNIQYF
cdr3_nt: TGTGCCACCAGCAGTGGTACAGGGGCAGGAGAAGCCAAAAACATTCAGTACTTC
v_call: TRBV15
clone_size: .
cdr3_length: 18
j_call: TRBJ2-4
d_call: TRBD1

cdr3_aa: CSAREGLRQPQHF
cdr3_nt: TGCAGTGCTAGAGAGGGGCTTAGACAGCCCCAGCATTTT
v_call: TRBV20-1
clone_size: .
cdr3_length: 13
j_call: TRBJ1-5
d_call: .

cdr3_aa: CASSPTLTGGNQPQHF
cdr3_nt: TGCGCCAGCAGTCCCACCCTTACAGGGGGCAATCAGCCCCAGCATTTT
v_call: TRBV5-1
clone_size: .
cdr3_length: 16
j_call: TRBJ1-5
d_call: TRBD1

cdr3_aa: CSARDAQGTDTQYF
cdr3_nt: TGCAGTGCTAGAGATGCGCAGGGCACAGATACGCAGTATTTT
v_call: TRBV20-1
clone_size: .
cdr3_length: 14
j_call: TRBJ2-3
d_call: .